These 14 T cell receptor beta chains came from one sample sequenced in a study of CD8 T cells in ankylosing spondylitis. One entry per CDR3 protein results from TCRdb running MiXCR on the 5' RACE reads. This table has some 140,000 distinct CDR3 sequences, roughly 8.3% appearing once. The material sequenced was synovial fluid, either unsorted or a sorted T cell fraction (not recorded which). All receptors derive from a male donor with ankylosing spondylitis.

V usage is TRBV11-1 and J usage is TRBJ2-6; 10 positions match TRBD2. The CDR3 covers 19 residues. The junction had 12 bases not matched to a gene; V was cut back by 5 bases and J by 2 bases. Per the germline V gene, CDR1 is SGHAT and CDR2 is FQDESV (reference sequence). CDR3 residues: CASSPLAGGGPPGANVLTF. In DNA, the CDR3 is TGTGCCAGCAGCCCTTTAGCGGGGGGCGGACCCCCTGGGGCCAACGTCCTGACTTTC.

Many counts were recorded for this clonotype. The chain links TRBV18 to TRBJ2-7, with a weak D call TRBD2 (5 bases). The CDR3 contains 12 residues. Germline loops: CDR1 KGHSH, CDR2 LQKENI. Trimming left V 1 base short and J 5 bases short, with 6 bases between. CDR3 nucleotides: TGTGCCAGCTCACCACGAGGGAACGAGCAGTACTTC. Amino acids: CASSPRGNEQYF.

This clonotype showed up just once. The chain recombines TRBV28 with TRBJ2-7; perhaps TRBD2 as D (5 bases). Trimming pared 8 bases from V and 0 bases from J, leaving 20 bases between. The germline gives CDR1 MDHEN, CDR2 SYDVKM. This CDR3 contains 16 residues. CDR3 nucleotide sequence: TGTGCCAGCGGAGGCTACGAGGCGTCCAGCTCCTACGAGCAGTACTTC. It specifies CASGGYEASSSYEQYF. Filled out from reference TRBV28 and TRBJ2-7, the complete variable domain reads DVKVTQSSRYLVKRTGEKVFLECVQDMDHENMFWYRQDPGLGLRLIYFSYDVKMKEKGDIPEGYSVSREKKERFSLILESASTNQTSMYLCASGGYEASSSYEQYFGPGTRLTVT.

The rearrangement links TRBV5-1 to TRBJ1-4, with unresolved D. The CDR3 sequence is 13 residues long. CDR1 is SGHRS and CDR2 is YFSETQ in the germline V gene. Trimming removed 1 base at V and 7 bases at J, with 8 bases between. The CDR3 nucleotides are TGCGCCAGCAGCTTGCGGGCTCGTGAAAAACTGTTTTTT. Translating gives CASSLRAREKLFF.

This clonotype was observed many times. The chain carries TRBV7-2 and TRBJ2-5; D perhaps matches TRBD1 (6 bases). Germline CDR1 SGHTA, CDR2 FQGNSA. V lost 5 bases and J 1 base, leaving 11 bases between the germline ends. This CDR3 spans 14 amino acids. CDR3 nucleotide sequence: TGTGCCAGCAGCATCGACAGGTTCCAAGAGACCCAGTACTTC. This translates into CASSIDRFQETQYF.

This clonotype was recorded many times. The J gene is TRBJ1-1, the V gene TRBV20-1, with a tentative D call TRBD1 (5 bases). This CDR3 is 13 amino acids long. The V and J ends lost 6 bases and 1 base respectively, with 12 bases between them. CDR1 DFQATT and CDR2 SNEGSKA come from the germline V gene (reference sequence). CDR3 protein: CSAGAGWNTEAFF. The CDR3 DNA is TGCAGTGCGGGAGCAGGGTGGAACACTGAAGCTTTCTTT.

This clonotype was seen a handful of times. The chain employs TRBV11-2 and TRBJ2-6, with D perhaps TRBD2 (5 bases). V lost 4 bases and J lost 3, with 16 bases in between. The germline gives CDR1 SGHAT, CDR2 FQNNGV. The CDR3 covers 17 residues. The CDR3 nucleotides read TGTGCCAGCAGCTCTAGACGGGGTGGCATTGGGGCCAACGTCCTGACTTTC. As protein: CASSSRRGGIGANVLTF. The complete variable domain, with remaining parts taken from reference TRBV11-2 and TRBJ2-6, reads EAGVAQSPRYKIIEKRQSVAFWCNPISGHATLYWYQQILGQGPKLLIQFQNNGVVDDSQLPKDRFSAERLKGVDSTLKIQPAKLEDSAVYLCASSSRRGGIGANVLTFGAGSRLTVL.

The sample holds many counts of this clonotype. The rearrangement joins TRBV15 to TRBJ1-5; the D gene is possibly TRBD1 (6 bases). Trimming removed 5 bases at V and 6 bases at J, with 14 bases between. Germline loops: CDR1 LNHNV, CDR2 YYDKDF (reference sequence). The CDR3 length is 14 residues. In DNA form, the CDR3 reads TGTGCCACCAGCCGCATCGGAGGGGGTCAGCCCCAGCATTTT. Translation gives CATSRIGGGQPQHF.

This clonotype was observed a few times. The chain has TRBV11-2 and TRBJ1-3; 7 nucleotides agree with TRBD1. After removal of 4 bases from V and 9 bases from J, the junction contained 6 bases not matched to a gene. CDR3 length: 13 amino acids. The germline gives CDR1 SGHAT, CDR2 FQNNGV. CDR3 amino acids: CASSSHNRGTIYF. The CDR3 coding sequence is TGTGCCAGCAGCTCACACAACAGGGGCACCATATATTTT.

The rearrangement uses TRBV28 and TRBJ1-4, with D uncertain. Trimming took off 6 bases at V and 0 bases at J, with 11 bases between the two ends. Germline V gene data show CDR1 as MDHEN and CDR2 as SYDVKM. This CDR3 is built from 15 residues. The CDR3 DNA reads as TGTGCCAGCAGCCCTGCGAGAGCAACTAATGAAAAACTGTTTTTT. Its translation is CASSPARATNEKLFF.

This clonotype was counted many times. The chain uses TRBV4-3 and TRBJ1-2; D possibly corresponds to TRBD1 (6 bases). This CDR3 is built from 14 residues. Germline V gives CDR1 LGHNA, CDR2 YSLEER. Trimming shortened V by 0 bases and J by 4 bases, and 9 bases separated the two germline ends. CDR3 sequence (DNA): TGCGCCAGCAGCCAAGATAGGGGGTTCTATGGCTACACCTTC. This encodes CASSQDRGFYGYTF.

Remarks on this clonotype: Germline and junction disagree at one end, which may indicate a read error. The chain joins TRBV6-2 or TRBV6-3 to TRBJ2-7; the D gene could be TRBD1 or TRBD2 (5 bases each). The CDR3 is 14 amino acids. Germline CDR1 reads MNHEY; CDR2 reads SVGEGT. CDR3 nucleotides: TGTACCAGCAGTGGGACCATTACAACCTACGAGCAGTACTTC. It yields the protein CTSSGTITTYEQYF.

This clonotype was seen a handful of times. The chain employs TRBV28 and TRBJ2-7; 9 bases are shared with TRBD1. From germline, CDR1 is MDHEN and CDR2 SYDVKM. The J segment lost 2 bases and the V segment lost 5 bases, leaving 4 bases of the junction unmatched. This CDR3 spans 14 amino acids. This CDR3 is CASSMDRGPYEQYF. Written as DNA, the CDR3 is TGTGCCAGCAGTATGGACAGGGGCCCCTACGAGCAGTACTTC.

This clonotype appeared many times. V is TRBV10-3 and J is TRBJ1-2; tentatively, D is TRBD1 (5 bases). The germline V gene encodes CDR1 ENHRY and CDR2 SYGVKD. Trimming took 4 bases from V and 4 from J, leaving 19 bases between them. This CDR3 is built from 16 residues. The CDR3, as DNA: TGTGCCATCAGTGGGACCATGGGCAGACAGACCTATGGCTACACCTTC. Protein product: CAISGTMGRQTYGYTF.